The clone carrying this TCR beta chain was found once. Germline CDR1 and CDR2: SNHLY and FYNNEI. V was pared by 3 bases and J by 0 bases, with 15 bases between. This CDR3 has 17 residues. Those who participated ranged in age from roughly 18 to 100 years and resided in approximately 26 US areas. Participants were placed into cohorts based on the clinical history they reported. Two consecutive negative NP/OP PCR tests, clearance, or resolved symptoms defined Cohort 3 recovery. The data originate from a study of blood T cell repertoires in COVID-19. Whole-study context: Nucleic acid was either cDNA or gDNA, and it came from T cells, B-cell-depleted T cells, or PBMCs.

The data were produced by immunoSEQ multiplex PCR, yet TCRdb's version contains in-frame clones alone and is incomplete. The data show around 470,000 clones, with roughly 87% seen just once and about 0.57% held by the top ten. This clonotype originated in a man aged 18 to 30 who had recovered from COVID-19. The sample was PBMCs or T cells enriched from blood (not recorded which). The gene calls are TRBV2 and TRBJ2-1, with a weak D call TRBD2 (6 bases). The CDR3 nucleotides read TGTGCCAGCAGTGATTTGGACTATTCTAGCTCCTACAATGAGCAGTTCTTC. Its protein product is CASSDLDYSSSYNEQFF. The variable domain in full, with the rest retrieved from reference TRBV2 and TRBJ2-1, is EPEVTQTPSHQVTQMGQEVILRCVPISNHLYFYWYRQILGQKVEFLVSFYNNEISEKSEIFDDQFSVERPDGSNFTLKIRSTKLEDSAMYFCASSDLDYSSSYNEQFFGPGTRLTVL.